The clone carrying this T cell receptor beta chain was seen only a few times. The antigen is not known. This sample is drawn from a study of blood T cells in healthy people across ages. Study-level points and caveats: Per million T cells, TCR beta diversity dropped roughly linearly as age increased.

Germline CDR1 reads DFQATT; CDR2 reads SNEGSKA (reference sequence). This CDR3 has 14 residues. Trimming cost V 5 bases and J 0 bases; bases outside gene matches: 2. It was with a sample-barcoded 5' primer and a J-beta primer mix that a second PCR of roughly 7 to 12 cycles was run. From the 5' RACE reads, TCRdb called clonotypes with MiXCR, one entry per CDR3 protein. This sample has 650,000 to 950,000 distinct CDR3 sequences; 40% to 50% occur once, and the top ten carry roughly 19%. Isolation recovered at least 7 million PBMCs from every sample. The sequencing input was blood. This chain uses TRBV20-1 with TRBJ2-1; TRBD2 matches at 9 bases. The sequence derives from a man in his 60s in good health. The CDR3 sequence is CSASSGNSYNEQFF. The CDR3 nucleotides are TGCAGTGCTTCTAGCGGGAACTCCTACAATGAGCAGTTCTTC.